Below are 5 T cell receptor beta chains sequenced from a single sample in a study of shared clonotypes between healthy human individuals (dated by TCRdb to the early 2020s). Library preparation used the immunoSEQ multiplex PCR assay. Sourced from immuneACCESS, this table was stored by TCRdb with only in-frame sequences that have V and J called. A share of the clones is absent; for the studies checked, an unresolved V gene accounts for under half, and the remainder has no known explanation. Present in this sample are some 1.1 million clones, approximately 80% of which were seen just once. The ten largest clones capture 0.89% of the sample. The sequenced material came from memory CD4+ T cells from PBMCs. The intended sense of this specimen's cell subset or site label: CD45RA-negative fraction. The receptor source for this set is a man younger than 30 in good health. Some clones in this sample may be carry-over from other donors' samples.

This clone was counted at least ten times. In DNA, the CDR3 is TGCGCCAGCAGTCGTATAACAGGGTTCGGGGAGCTGTTTTTT. Its protein product is CASSRITGFGELFF. The chain employs TRBV4-1 and TRBJ2-2; D may be TRBD1 (6 bases). Trimming pared 6 bases from V and 7 bases from J, leaving 15 bases between. This CDR3 has 14 amino acids. The germline V gene has CDR1 MGHRA and CDR2 YSYEKL.

This clone was seen a single time. The same CDR3 arises from other DNA sequences in this sample as well. The rearrangement uses TRBV5-4 and TRBJ2-5; D is ambiguous. The CDR3 extends over 13 amino acids. CDR1 is SGHNT, CDR2 YYREEE, per germline (reference sequence). The germline V and J ends were trimmed by 0 bases and 4 bases, with 7 bases remaining between them. The CDR3 sequence: CASSLGSRETQYF. The DNA of the CDR3 is TGTGCCAGCAGCTTGGGGTCGAGAGAGACCCAGTACTTC.

This chain joins TRBV5-1 and TRBJ2-7; 9 bases agree with TRBD2. This CDR3 contains 15 residues. The junction had 11 bases not matched to a gene; V was cut back by 4 bases and J by 6 bases. CDR1 and CDR2 from the germline V gene are SGHRS and YFSETQ. CDR3 nucleotide sequence: TGCGCCAGCAGCCTGGCGGCTAGCGGGAATGGCGAGCAGTACTTC. It encodes CASSLAASGNGEQYF.

The chain uses TRBV27 and TRBJ1-2; 8 nucleotides match TRBD1. This CDR3 is 14 amino acids long. Looked up from germline, CDR1 is MNHEY and CDR2 is SMNVEV (reference sequence). V shed 8 bases and J 3 bases; nucleotides not matched to a gene: 8. The CDR3 here is CASLPRTGYYGYTF. In DNA form, the CDR3 reads TGTGCCAGCCTACCGCGGACAGGGTACTATGGCTACACCTTC.

The rearrangement uses TRBV7-9 and TRBJ2-2; the D gene could be TRBD1 or TRBD2 (6 bases each). The V end lost 5 bases, the J end lost 0 bases, and 13 bases lay between the germline ends. The CDR3 has 16 amino acids. Germline-derived CDR1 and CDR2 are SEHNR and FQNEAQ (reference sequence). CDR3 sequence: CASSLLGGPNTGELFF. CDR3 DNA: TGTGCCAGCAGCCTCCTCGGGGGCCCGAACACCGGGGAGCTGTTTTTT.